The 15 T cell receptor beta chains in this list originate from one sample, sequenced in a study of shared T cell receptors in the human thymus. The assay was immunoSEQ multiplex PCR, and TCRdb's table has in-frame clones only and misses some. In the table there are about 710,000 clones, about 90% of which are singletons. These records were also assigned to another study, of human thymus T cells.

The sample consisted of thymocytes. The receptors were gathered from a boy less than two years old with a congenital heart defect.

The chain has TRBV9 and TRBJ2-2; 8 nucleotides agree with TRBD1. With V trimmed by 3 bases and J by 7 bases, 11 bases remained unmatched. Germline CDR1 and CDR2: SGDLS and YYNGEE. The CDR3 runs to 16 residues. The CDR3 here is CASSAYRTGNGGELFF. The CDR3 DNA reads TGTGCCAGCAGCGCCTATAGGACAGGGAACGGCGGGGAGCTGTTTTTT.

As for this clone: One end of the junction does not line up with germline, which may come from a read error. The chain couples TRBV10-2 to TRBJ2-7; D gene uncertain. The CDR3 is 15 residues long. Germline V gives CDR1 WSHSY, CDR2 SAAADI. This chain's CDR3 is CASNEYGGVSYEQYF. DNA for the CDR3: TGCGCCAGCAATGAGTATGGCGGTGTGTCCTACGAGCAGTACTTC.

V and J are TRBV28 and TRBJ2-1; the match to TRBD2 covers 10 bases. The CDR3 runs to 17 residues. The V segment lost 5 bases and the J segment 8 bases; nucleotides outside the gene matches: 15. Germline V gene sequence: CDR1 MDHEN, CDR2 SYDVKM. The DNA for the CDR3 is TGTGCCAGCAGTCCAGCGGGAGGGCCACCCCCGGGTCATGAGCAGTTCTTC. It yields the protein CASSPAGGPPPGHEQFF. Full variable domain (missing parts from reference TRBV28 and TRBJ2-1): DVKVTQSSRYLVKRTGEKVFLECVQDMDHENMFWYRQDPGLGLRLIYFSYDVKMKEKGDIPEGYSVSREKKERFSLILESASTNQTSMYLCASSPAGGPPPGHEQFFGPGTRLTVL.

V is TRBV27 and J is TRBJ2-3, with TRBD2 matching over 7 bases. Germline V lookup: CDR1 MNHEY, CDR2 SMNVEV (reference sequence). Germline trimming cut 6 bases from V and 0 bases from J; bases unmatched to any gene: 6. The length of the CDR3 is 15 residues. CDR3 loop: CASSKAGLSTDTQYF. For the CDR3, the DNA is TGTGCCAGCAGCAAAGCGGGGCTTAGCACAGATACGCAGTATTTT.

The chain is built from TRBV14 and TRBJ1-2; no reliable D call. Trimming took off 4 bases at V and 4 bases at J, with 10 bases between the two ends. This CDR3 is 13 amino acids long. CDR1 is SGHDN and CDR2 is FVKESK in the germline V gene. CDR3 coding DNA: TGTGCCAGCAGCCGACACAGCACCTATGGCTACACCTTC. This translates into CASSRHSTYGYTF.

The CDR3 is CASSQGGRVNQPQHF. As DNA, the CDR3 is TGTGCCAGCAGCCAGGGGGGACGGGTCAATCAGCCCCAGCATTTT. This chain uses TRBV6-5 with TRBJ1-5, with TRBD1 matching over 7 bases. Germline CDR1 MNHEY, CDR2 SVGAGI. The CDR3 extends over 15 amino acids. V shed 6 bases, J shed 3 bases, and the junction held 8 bases outside the gene matches.

The V call is TRBV28, the J call TRBJ1-4, with D perhaps matching TRBD1 (6 bases). The length of the CDR3 is 16 residues. The V and J ends lost 3 bases and 8 bases respectively, with 19 bases between them. Germline CDR1 MDHEN, CDR2 SYDVKM. The CDR3 reads CASSFTEQGLCEKLFF. The CDR3 region has the DNA TGTGCCAGCAGTTTTACCGAACAGGGCCTGTGCGAAAAACTGTTTTTT.

This clone was detected once. This rearrangement joins TRBV5-8 to TRBJ1-4; 9 bases are shared with TRBD1. Germline V lookup: CDR1 SGHTS, CDR2 YDEGEE. J was trimmed by 4 bases and V by 1 base; bases with no gene match: 5. This CDR3 spans 16 amino acids. CDR3 nucleotide sequence: TGTGCCAGCAGCTTGCTGGGACAGGGAGATAATGAAAAACTGTTTTTT. Translation: CASSLLGQGDNEKLFF.

The J gene is TRBJ2-2, the V gene TRBV5-4, with TRBD2 identical over 12 bases. Germline loops: CDR1 SGHNT, CDR2 YYREEE (reference sequence). The V segment lost 4 bases and the J segment 5 bases; nucleotides outside the gene matches: 15. The CDR3 extends over 19 amino acids. The DNA for the CDR3 is TGTGCCAGCAGCCACGAGACGACTAGCGGGAGTGAGGAGACCGGGGAGCTGTTTTTT. It yields the protein CASSHETTSGSEETGELFF.

As regards this clone: Distinct nucleotide sequences in the sample also encode this CDR3. This chain uses TRBV7-9 with TRBJ2-7, with D possibly matching TRBD1 (6 bases). Between the trimmed V and J ends, which lost 6 bases and 4 bases, there was a span of 10 bases. CDR1 SEHNR and CDR2 FQNEAQ come from the germline V gene (reference sequence). CDR3 length: 12 residues. CDR3 in DNA: TGTGCCAGCAGTAGAGGGGGATACGAGCAGTACTTC. It specifies CASSRGGYEQYF.

This chain joins TRBV27 and TRBJ2-7, with TRBD1 as a possible D gene (6 bases). This CDR3 is 16 amino acids long. Germline lookup yields CDR1 MNHEY and CDR2 SMNVEV (reference sequence). Trimming cost V 5 bases and J 4 bases, with 21 bases left between them. CDR3 DNA: TGTGCCAGCAGTAATAAAACCTCGGGACACCGATACGAGCAGTACTTC. This sequence encodes CASSNKTSGHRYEQYF.

This chain uses TRBV19 with TRBJ2-5, with TRBD1 matching 9 bases. The CDR3 is 15 residues long. Germline V gives CDR1 LNHDA, CDR2 SQIVND (reference sequence). The V gene end was trimmed by 3 bases and the J gene end by 4 bases; junction bases not matched to a gene: 6. Written as DNA, the CDR3 is TGTGCCAGTAGTATCCTACAGGGGGCTCGAGAGACCCAGTACTTC. Amino acid sequence: CASSILQGARETQYF.

This clone was observed once. This rearrangement joins TRBV4-3 to TRBJ2-1, with 7 positions matching TRBD2. Germline CDR1 is LGHNA and CDR2 is YSLEER. After removal of 4 bases from V and 8 bases from J, the junction contained 17 bases not matched to a gene. This CDR3 spans 17 amino acids. The CDR3 protein is CASSRDWVGGIYDEQFF. Here the CDR3 DNA reads TGCGCCAGCAGCCGAGATTGGGTGGGGGGGATCTATGATGAGCAGTTCTTC.

V gene TRBV19 combines with J gene TRBJ1-5; 9 bases line up with TRBD1. CDR3 length equals 16 residues. CDR1 and CDR2 from the germline V gene are LNHDA and SQIVND (reference sequence). With V trimmed by 3 bases and J by 6 bases, 9 bases remained unmatched. CDR3 bases: TGTGCCAGTAGTATTATGGGACAGGGTCGGGGTCAGCCCCAGCATTTT. Residues: CASSIMGQGRGQPQHF.

This clone was observed a few times. The genes are TRBV6-5 and TRBJ2-1; D call uncertain. This CDR3 has 15 residues. Germline V gene sequence: CDR1 MNHEY, CDR2 SVGAGI. V gave up 10 bases and J gave up 4 bases, with 20 bases separating them. The CDR3 reads CATSFKPSRYNEQFF. In DNA form, the CDR3 reads TGTGCCACCTCCTTTAAACCCTCTAGGTACAATGAGCAGTTCTTC.